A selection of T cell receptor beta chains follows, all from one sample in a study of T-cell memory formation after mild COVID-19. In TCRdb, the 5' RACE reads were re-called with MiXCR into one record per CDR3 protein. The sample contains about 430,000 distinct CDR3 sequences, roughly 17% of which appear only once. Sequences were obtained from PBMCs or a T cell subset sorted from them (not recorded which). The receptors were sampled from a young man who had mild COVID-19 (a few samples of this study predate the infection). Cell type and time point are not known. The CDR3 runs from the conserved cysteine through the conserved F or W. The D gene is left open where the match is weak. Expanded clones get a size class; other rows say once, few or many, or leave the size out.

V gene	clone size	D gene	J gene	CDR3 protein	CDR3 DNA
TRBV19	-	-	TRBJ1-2	CASSIGAGNNGYTF	TGTGCCAGTAGTATCGGGGCAGGAAATAATGGCTACACCTTC
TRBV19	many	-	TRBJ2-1	CASSIASYSEQFF	TGTGCCAGTAGTATCGCTAGCTACAGTGAGCAGTTCTTC
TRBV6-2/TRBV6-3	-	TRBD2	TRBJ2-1	CASSYIVLAASDEQFF	TGTGCCAGCAGTTACATAGTCCTAGCGGCTTCGGATGAGCAGTTCTTC
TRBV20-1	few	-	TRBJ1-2	CSARDRSGGYTF	TGCAGTGCTAGAGACAGGTCGGGTGGCTACACCTTC
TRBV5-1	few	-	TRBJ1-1	CASSLVGGQGTEAFF	TGCGCCAGCAGCTTGGTCGGGGGGCAGGGGACTGAAGCTTTCTTT
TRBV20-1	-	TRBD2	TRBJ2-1	CSARGGTLSYNEQFF	TGCAGTGCCCGGGGGGGGACTCTGAGCTACAATGAGCAGTTCTTC
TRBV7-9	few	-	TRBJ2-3	CASTIAGATDTQYF	TGTGCCAGCACGATCGCGGGGGCTACAGATACGCAGTATTTT
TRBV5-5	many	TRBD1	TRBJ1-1	CASSPDQQGWTTEAFF	TGTGCCAGCAGCCCGGACCAACAGGGGTGGACCACTGAAGCTTTCTTT
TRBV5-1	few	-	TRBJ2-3	CASRRPWLWDTQYF	TGCGCCAGCAGGCGCCCCTGGCTTTGGGATACGCAGTATTTT
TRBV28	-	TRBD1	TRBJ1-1	CASSFRQGAEAFF	TGTGCCAGCAGTTTTCGACAGGGCGCTGAAGCTTTCTTT
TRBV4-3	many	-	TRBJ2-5	CASSQDITGWETQYF	TGCGCCAGCAGCCAAGATATTACAGGGTGGGAGACCCAGTACTTC
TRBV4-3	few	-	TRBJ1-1	CASSQGGAGTEAFF	TGCGCCAGCAGCCAGGGGGGGGCGGGCACTGAAGCTTTCTTT
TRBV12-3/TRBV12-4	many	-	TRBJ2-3	CASSPPVRDTQYF	TGTGCCAGCAGTCCCCCCGTTCGGGATACGCAGTATTTT
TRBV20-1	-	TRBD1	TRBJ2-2	CSARGTGGTGELFF	TGCAGTGCTAGAGGGACAGGGGGCACCGGGGAGCTGTTTTTT
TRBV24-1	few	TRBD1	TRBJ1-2	CATSDPGQGLSGYTF	TGTGCCACCAGTGATCCGGGACAGGGGCTGTCTGGCTACACCTTC
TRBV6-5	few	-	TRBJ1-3	CASSSRYHNTIYF	TGTGCCAGCAGCTCACGGTACCACAACACCATATATTTT
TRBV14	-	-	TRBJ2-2	CASSPRRAGELFF	TGTGCCAGCAGCCCCAGGAGGGCCGGGGAGCTGTTTTTT
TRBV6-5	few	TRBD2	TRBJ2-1	CASKNGGAPEQFF	TGTGCCAGCAAAAACGGGGGGGCCCCTGAGCAGTTCTTC
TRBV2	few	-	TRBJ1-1	CASSVWAVHTEAFF	TGTGCCAGCAGTGTGTGGGCCGTCCACACTGAAGCTTTCTTT
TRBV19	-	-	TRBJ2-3	CAGSAGVWVDTQYF	TGTGCCGGATCTGCAGGGGTGTGGGTAGATACGCAGTATTTT
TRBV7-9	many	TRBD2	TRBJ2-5	CASSRTSGETQYF	TGTGCCAGCAGCCGGACTAGCGGAGAGACCCAGTACTTC
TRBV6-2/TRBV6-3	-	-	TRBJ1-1	CASRTRGIPTEAFF	TGTGCCAGCAGAACCAGGGGTATCCCCACTGAAGCTTTCTTT
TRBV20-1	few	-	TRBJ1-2	CSARKPPNYGYTF	TGCAGTGCTAGAAAGCCCCCGAATTATGGCTACACCTTC
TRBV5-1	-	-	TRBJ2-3	CASRNSTSTDTQYF	TGCGCCAGCAGGAACAGTACTAGCACAGATACGCAGTATTTT
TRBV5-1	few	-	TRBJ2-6	CASSELQGSGANVLTF	TGCGCCAGCAGCGAATTACAGGGTTCTGGGGCCAACGTCCTGACTTTC
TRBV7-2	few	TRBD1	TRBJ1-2	CASSSTTGGPAYGYTF	TGTGCCAGCAGCTCTACGACAGGGGGCCCGGCCTATGGCTACACCTTC
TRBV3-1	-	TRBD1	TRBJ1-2	CASSQKTGVNYGYTF	TGTGCCAGCAGCCAGAAGACAGGGGTCAACTATGGCTACACCTTC
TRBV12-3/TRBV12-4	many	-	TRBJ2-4	CASTDLAKNIQYF	TGTGCCAGCACTGACTTAGCCAAAAACATTCAGTACTTC
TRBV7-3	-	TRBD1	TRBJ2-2	CASRRDRGSNTGELFF	TGTGCCAGCAGGAGGGACAGGGGCTCGAACACCGGGGAGCTGTTTTTT
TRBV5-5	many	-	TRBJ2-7	CASNAKWGSYEQYF	TGTGCCAGCAACGCCAAGTGGGGCTCCTACGAGCAGTACTTC
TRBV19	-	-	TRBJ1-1	CASRPGGGYTEAFF	TGTGCCAGTAGGCCCGGGGGAGGGTACACTGAAGCTTTCTTT
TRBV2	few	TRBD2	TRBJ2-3	CASTGLLAGSTPSTDTQYF	TGTGCCAGCACCGGCCTACTAGCGGGGAGTACCCCTAGCACAGATACGCAGTATTTT
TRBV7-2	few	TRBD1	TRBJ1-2	CASSFWTGVSGYTF	TGTGCCAGCAGCTTCTGGACAGGGGTCAGTGGCTACACCTTC
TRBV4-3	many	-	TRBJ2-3	CASSQVTGRTDTQYF	TGCGCCAGCAGCCAAGTTACAGGCCGCACAGATACGCAGTATTTT
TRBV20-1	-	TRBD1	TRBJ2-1	CSARDRVAYNEQFF	TGCAGTGCCCGGGACAGGGTGGCCTACAATGAGCAGTTCTTC
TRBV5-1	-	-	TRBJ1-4	CASRAGDQLAEKLFF	TGCGCCAGCAGGGCGGGGGATCAACTTGCCGAAAAACTGTTTTTT
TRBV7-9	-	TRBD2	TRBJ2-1	CASSSTSGILNEQFF	TGTGCCAGCAGCTCGACTAGCGGGATACTCAATGAGCAGTTCTTC
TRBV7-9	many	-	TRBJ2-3	CASSLEDSADTQYF	TGTGCCAGCAGCTTAGAAGATTCAGCAGATACGCAGTATTTT
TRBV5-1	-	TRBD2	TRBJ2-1	CASTITSGGNEQFF	TGCGCCAGCACCATCACTAGCGGGGGGAATGAGCAGTTCTTC
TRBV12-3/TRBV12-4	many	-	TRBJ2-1	CASSFGRYNEQFF	TGTGCCAGCAGTTTCGGGAGATACAATGAGCAGTTCTTC
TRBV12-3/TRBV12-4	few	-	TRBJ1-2	CASSLARTGSYGYTF	TGTGCCAGCAGTTTAGCGCGAACGGGGTCCTATGGCTACACCTTC
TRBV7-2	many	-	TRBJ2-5	CASRQQETQYF	TGTGCCAGCAGGCAACAAGAGACCCAGTACTTC
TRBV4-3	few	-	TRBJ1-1	CASSQDPSTNTEAFF	TGCGCCAGCAGCCAAGATCCGTCTACTAACACTGAAGCTTTCTTT
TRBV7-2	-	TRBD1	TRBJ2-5	CASRPTGVETQYF	TGTGCCAGCAGGCCTACAGGGGTTGAGACCCAGTACTTC
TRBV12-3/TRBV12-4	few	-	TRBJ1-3	CASREGGNNQNTIYF	TGTGCCAGCAGAGAGGGGGGGAACAACCAGAACACCATATATTTT
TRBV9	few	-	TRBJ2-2	CASSGDISGELFF	TGTGCCAGCAGCGGTGACATATCTGGGGAGCTGTTTTTT
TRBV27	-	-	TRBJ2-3	CASSLGGGYADTQYF	TGTGCCAGCAGTTTAGGGGGGGGCTATGCAGATACGCAGTATTTT